The rows below give T cell receptor beta chains drawn from one sample of a study of T-cell memory formation after mild COVID-19. TCRdb fed the 5' RACE reads into MiXCR, producing one record per CDR3 protein. The sample yields hundreds of thousands of distinct CDR3 sequences, less than 25% seen once. Material: PBMCs or a T cell subset sorted from them (not recorded which). The receptor set was obtained from an adult woman who had mild COVID-19 (a few samples of this study predate the infection). Cell type and time point are not known. CDR3s include the opening cysteine and the closing phenylalanine or tryptophan. Fields, in order: V gene, J gene, CDR3 length, D gene, clone size, CDR3 DNA, CDR3 protein. A D gene is named only where the DNA matches it firmly. Only part of the rows carry a size: once, few, many, or a class if the clone is expanded.

TRBV7-9	TRBJ2-5	13	NA	few	TGTGCCAGCAGCTTTGCTTACCAAGAGACCCAGTACTTC	CASSFAYQETQYF
TRBV5-1	TRBJ2-7	15	NA	few	TGCGCCAGCAGCTTGGAATACGGTACCATGGGGGAGCAGTACTTC	CASSLEYGTMGEQYF
TRBV12-3/TRBV12-4	TRBJ2-7	12	NA	NA	TGTGCCAGCAGTTTTTCGTGGAAGTGGCAGTACTTC	CASSFSWKWQYF
TRBV7-9	TRBJ2-1	12	NA	NA	TGTGCCAGCAGCTTATCGGGGTATGAGCAGTTCTTC	CASSLSGYEQFF
TRBV5-1	TRBJ1-6	13	NA	few	TGCGCCAGCAGCTCCGAACAGTATTCACCCCTCCACTTT	CASSSEQYSPLHF
TRBV3-1	TRBJ2-5	14	NA	few	TGTGCCAGCAGCCAAGTCTTAGGAGGAGAGACCCAGTACTTC	CASSQVLGGETQYF
TRBV27	TRBJ2-2	15	NA	NA	TGTGCCAGCAGTTTTAGTTCCGGAAACACCGGGGAGCTGTTTTTT	CASSFSSGNTGELFF
TRBV7-3	TRBJ2-5	17	TRBD2	few	TGTGCCAGCAGCCCCCAGAGCGCACTAGCGGCCCCCAAGACCCAGTACTTC	CASSPQSALAAPKTQYF
TRBV29-1	TRBJ1-1	13	TRBD1	few	TGCAGCGCTTCGGGACAGGGGGCTTCTGAAGCTTTCTTT	CSASGQGASEAFF
TRBV7-9	TRBJ2-7	14	NA	few	TGTGCCAGCAGCGCACACAGGGACCCCTACGAGCAGTACTTC	CASSAHRDPYEQYF
TRBV11-2	TRBJ1-1	15	NA	NA	TGTGCCAGCAGCTTAGATAGGCGCCTCGGAACTGAAGCTTTCTTT	CASSLDRRLGTEAFF
TRBV28	TRBJ2-3	14	TRBD1	NA	TGTGCCAGCAGTAGGGGGCTCCGCACAGATACGCAGTATTTT	CASSRGLRTDTQYF
TRBV6-2/TRBV6-3	TRBJ2-7	12	NA	few	TGTGCCAGCAGGGACTTTTCGGGGGAGCAGTACTTC	CASRDFSGEQYF
TRBV11-2	TRBJ1-4	16	NA	many	TGTGCCAGCAGCTCCGTTTTATCGGGGCTGAGCGAAAAACTGTTTTTT	CASSSVLSGLSEKLFF
TRBV20-1	TRBJ2-1	15	NA	many	TGCAGTGCTAGAGATTTTTCTATGGGGAATTTTGAGCAGTTCTTC	CSARDFSMGNFEQFF
TRBV6-4	TRBJ2-2	12	NA	NA	TGTGCCAGCAGTGACTTTGGCGGGGAGCTGTTTTTT	CASSDFGGELFF
TRBV5-8	TRBJ2-5	15	TRBD1	few	TGTGCCAGCAGCCACCGGACAGGGGGGGTGGAGACCCAGTACTTC	CASSHRTGGVETQYF
TRBV12-3/TRBV12-4	TRBJ2-1	15	NA	few	TGTGCCAGCAGCGGGGGAGGATCAGGAGGCAATGAGCAGTTCTTC	CASSGGGSGGNEQFF
TRBV13	TRBJ1-1	13	NA	NA	TGTGCCAGCAGCTTCCTTATGAACACTGAAGCTTTCTTT	CASSFLMNTEAFF
TRBV7-8	TRBJ2-7	14	TRBD1	NA	TGTGCCAGCAGCTCATGGACAGGGCAGAACGAGCAGTACTTC	CASSSWTGQNEQYF
TRBV5-1	TRBJ1-1	13	NA	few	TGCGCCAGCAACCTCCAGGCGAACACTGAAGCTTTCTTT	CASNLQANTEAFF
TRBV7-3	TRBJ1-1	15	TRBD1	NA	TGTGCCAGCACCCCGGAGGGGGCCATGAACACTGAAGCTTTCTTT	CASTPEGAMNTEAFF
TRBV7-2	TRBJ1-2	14	NA	NA	TGTGCCAGCAGCTTAGACGCCGGGCCTATAGGCTACACCTTC	CASSLDAGPIGYTF
TRBV20-1	TRBJ1-1	14	NA	few	TGCAGTGCTCACAGGAACACCATGAACACTGAAGCTTTCTTT	CSAHRNTMNTEAFF
TRBV18	TRBJ2-7	14	TRBD2	many	TGTGCCAGCTCCCCGGGACTAGCGAGAAACGAGCAGTACTTC	CASSPGLARNEQYF
TRBV11-2	TRBJ1-1	15	NA	NA	TGTGCCAGCAGCCGATCCCAAAGGGATAACACTGAAGCTTTCTTT	CASSRSQRDNTEAFF
TRBV7-2	TRBJ1-1	15	NA	few	TGTGCCAGCAGCCTAGCCCCCATATCGAACACTGAAGCTTTCTTT	CASSLAPISNTEAFF